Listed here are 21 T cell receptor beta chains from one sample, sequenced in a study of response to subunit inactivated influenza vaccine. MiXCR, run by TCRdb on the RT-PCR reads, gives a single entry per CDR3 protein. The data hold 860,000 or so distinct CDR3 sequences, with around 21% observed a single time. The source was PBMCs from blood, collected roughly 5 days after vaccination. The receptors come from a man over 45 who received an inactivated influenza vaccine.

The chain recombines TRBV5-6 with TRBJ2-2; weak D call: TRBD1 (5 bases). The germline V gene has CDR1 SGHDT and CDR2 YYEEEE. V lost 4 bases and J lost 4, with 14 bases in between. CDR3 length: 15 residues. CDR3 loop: CASSPVGAPTGELFF. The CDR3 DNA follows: TGTGCCAGCAGCCCTGTTGGGGCCCCCACCGGGGAGCTGTTTTTT.

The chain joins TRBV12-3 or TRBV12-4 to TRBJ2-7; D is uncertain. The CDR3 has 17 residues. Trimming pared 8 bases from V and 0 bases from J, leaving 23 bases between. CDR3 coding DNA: TGTGCCAGCGGTTATCCCTCAATCGGTGGAAGCTCCTACGAGCAGTACTTC. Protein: CASGYPSIGGSSYEQYF.

The CDR3 spells CASHRPGQNYGYTF. In DNA form, the CDR3 reads TGCGCCAGCCATCGCCCAGGCCAGAACTATGGCTACACCTTC. The rearrangement links TRBV5-1 to TRBJ1-2; D gene ambiguous. The CDR3 loop spans 14 amino acids. Trimming took 7 bases from V and 2 from J, leaving 15 bases between them. The germline V gene has CDR1 SGHRS and CDR2 YFSETQ.

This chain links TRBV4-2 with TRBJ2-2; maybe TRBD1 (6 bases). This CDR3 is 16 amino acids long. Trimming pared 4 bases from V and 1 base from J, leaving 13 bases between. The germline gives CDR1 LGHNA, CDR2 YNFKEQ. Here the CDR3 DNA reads TGTGCCAGCAGCCCTAATTTGGGACAGAACACCGGGGAGCTGTTTTTT. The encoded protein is CASSPNLGQNTGELFF.

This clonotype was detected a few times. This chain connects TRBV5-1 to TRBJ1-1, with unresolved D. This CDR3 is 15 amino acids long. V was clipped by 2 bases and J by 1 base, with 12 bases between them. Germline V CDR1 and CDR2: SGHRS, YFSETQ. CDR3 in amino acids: CASSLWSGENTEAFF. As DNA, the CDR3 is TGCGCCAGCAGCTTATGGTCGGGCGAGAACACTGAAGCTTTCTTT.

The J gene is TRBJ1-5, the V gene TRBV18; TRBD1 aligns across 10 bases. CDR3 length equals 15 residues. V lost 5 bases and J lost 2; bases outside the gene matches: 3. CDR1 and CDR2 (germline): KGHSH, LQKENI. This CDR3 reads CASSAGTGGNQPQHF. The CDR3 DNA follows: TGTGCCAGCTCAGCCGGGACAGGGGGCAATCAGCCCCAGCATTTT.

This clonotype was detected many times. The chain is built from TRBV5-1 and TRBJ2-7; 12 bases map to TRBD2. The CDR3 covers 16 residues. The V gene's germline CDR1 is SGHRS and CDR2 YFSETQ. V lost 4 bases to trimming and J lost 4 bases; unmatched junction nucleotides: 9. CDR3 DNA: TGCGCCAGCAGCACGTCGACTAGCGGGAGAGGATACGAGCAGTACTTC. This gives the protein CASSTSTSGRGYEQYF.

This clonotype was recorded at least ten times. The DNA of the CDR3 is TGTGCCATCTCCCGGGGGCCCTCTTCGTACGAGCAGTACTTC. It encodes CAISRGPSSYEQYF. This sequence joins TRBV10-3 and TRBJ2-7; D is tentatively TRBD1 or TRBD2 (6 bases each). V gave up 8 bases and J gave up 4 bases, with 18 bases separating them. The CDR3 is 14 residues long. The germline gives CDR1 ENHRY, CDR2 SYGVKD.

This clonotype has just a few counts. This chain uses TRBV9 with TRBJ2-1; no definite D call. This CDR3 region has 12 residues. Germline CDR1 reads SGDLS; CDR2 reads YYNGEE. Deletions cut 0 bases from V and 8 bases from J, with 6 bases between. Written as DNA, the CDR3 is TGTGCCAGCAGCGTAGAAGGGCATGAGCAGTTCTTC. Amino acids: CASSVEGHEQFF.

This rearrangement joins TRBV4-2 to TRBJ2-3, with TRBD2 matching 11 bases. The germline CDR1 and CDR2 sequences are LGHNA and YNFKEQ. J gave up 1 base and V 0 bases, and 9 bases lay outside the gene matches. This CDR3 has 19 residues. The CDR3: CASSQDPPKLAGGTDTQYF. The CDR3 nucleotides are TGTGCCAGCAGCCAAGACCCCCCTAAACTAGCGGGGGGCACAGATACGCAGTATTTT.

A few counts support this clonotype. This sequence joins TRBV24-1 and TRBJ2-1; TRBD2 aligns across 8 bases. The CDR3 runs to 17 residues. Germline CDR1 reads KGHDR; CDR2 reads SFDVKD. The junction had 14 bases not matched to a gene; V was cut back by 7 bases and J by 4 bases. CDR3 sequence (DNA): TGTGCCACCAGACCCCCGGGACTAGAGTATATATACAATGAGCAGTTCTTC. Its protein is CATRPPGLEYIYNEQFF.

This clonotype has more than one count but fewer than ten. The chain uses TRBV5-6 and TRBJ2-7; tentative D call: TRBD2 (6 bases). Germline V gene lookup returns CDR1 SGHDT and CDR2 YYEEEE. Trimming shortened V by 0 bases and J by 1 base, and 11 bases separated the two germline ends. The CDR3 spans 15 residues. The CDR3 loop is CASSLGWDSSYEQYF. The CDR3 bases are TGTGCCAGCAGCTTGGGTTGGGACTCTTCCTACGAGCAGTACTTC.

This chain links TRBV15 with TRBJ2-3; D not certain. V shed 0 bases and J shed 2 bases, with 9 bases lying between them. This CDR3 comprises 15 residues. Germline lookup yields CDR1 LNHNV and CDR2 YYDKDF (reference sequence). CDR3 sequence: CATSRDRRITDTQYF. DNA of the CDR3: TGTGCCACCAGCAGAGATAGGCGGATCACAGATACGCAGTATTTT.

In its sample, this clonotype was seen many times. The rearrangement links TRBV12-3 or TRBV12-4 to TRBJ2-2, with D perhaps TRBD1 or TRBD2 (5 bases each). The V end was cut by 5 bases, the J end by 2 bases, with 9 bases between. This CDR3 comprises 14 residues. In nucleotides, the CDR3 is TGTGCCAGCAGTCGGGACGGTAACACCGGGGAGCTGTTTTTT. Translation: CASSRDGNTGELFF.

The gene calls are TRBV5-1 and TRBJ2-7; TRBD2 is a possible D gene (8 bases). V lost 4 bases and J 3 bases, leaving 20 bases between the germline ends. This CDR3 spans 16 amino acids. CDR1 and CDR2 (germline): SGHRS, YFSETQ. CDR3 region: CASSREQGRGDYEQYF. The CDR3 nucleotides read TGCGCCAGCAGCCGGGAACAGGGGCGGGGGGACTACGAGCAGTACTTC.

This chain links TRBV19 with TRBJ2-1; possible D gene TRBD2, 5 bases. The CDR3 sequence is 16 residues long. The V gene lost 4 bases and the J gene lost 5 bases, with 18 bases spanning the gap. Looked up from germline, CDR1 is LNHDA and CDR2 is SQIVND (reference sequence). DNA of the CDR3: TGTGCCAGTAGTACCAACTTGCGGGTCGCACACAATGAGCAGTTCTTC. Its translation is CASSTNLRVAHNEQFF.

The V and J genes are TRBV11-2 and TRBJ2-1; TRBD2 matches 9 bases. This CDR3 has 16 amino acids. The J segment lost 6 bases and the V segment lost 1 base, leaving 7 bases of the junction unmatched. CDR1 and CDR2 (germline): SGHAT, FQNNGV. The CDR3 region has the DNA TGTGCCAGCAGCTTAGGCGGTTTACTAGCGGGCAATGAGCAGTTCTTC. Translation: CASSLGGLLAGNEQFF.

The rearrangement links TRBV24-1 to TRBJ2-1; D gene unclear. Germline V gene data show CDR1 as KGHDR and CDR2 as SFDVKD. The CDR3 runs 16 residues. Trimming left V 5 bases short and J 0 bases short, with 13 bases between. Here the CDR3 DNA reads TGTGCCACCAGTGTCGGACGGATTATCTCCTACAATGAGCAGTTCTTC. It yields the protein CATSVGRIISYNEQFF.

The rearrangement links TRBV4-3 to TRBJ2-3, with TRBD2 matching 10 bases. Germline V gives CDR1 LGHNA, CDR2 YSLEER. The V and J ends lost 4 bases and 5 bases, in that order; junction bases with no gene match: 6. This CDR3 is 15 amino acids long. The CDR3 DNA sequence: TGCGCCAGCAGCCGAGAAGCGGGGGGGATAGATACGCAGTATTTT. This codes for CASSREAGGIDTQYF.

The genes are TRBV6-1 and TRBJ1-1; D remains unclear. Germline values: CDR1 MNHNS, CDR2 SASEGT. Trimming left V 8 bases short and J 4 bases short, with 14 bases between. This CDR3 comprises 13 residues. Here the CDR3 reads CASRAPSSTEAFF. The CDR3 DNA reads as TGTGCCAGCCGGGCTCCGAGCAGCACTGAAGCTTTCTTT.

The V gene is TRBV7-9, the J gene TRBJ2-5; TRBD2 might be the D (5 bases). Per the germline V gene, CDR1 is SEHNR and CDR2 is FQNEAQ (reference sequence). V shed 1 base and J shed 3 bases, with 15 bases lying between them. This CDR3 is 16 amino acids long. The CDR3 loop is CASSLGPSPGKETQYF. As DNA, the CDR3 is TGTGCCAGCAGCTTAGGTCCCAGCCCGGGAAAAGAGACCCAGTACTTC.